The 29 T cell receptor beta chains listed next were all sequenced from one sample in a study of blood T cell repertoires in COVID-19. Profiling relied on immunoSEQ multiplex PCR, and the TCRdb table lists in-frame clones only, not all of them. The sample shows 200,000 to 300,000 clones, roughly 89% of them seen only once. Material: peripheral blood. These receptors came from a woman aged 40 to 55 who had recovered from COVID-19.

V is TRBV28 and J is TRBJ2-7; D perhaps matches TRBD2 (6 bases). The CDR3 length is 14 residues. The ends were cut back, 8 bases at V and 2 bases at J, with 16 bases in the middle. The germline CDR1 and CDR2 sequences are MDHEN and SYDVKM. The CDR3 reads CASSLEGRTYEQYF. DNA of the CDR3: TGTGCCAGCTCCTTGGAGGGCAGAACCTACGAGCAGTACTTC.

The J gene is TRBJ2-1, the V gene TRBV5-4; D ambiguous. Germline V CDR1 and CDR2: SGHNT, YYREEE (reference sequence). This CDR3 region has 12 residues. V lost 1 base, J lost 7 bases, and 6 bases lay in between. CDR3: CASSLLGNEQFF. The CDR3 DNA reads as TGTGCCAGCAGCTTGCTAGGTAATGAGCAGTTCTTC. The complete variable domain, with remaining parts taken from reference TRBV5-4 and TRBJ2-1, reads ETGVTQSPTHLIKTRGQQVTLRCSSQSGHNTVSWYQQALGQGPQFIFQYYREEENGRGNFPPRFSGLQFPNYSSELNVNALELDDSALYLCASSLLGNEQFFGPGTRLTVL.

The genes are TRBV3-1 (or the pseudogene TRBV3-2) and TRBJ1-2; D gene unclear. Germline assignment: CDR1 LGHDT and CDR2 YNNKEL (reference sequence). V lost 0 bases, J lost 4 bases, and 6 bases lay in between. The length of the CDR3 is 13 residues. CDR3 in amino acids: CASSQESVYGYTF. The DNA of the CDR3 is TGTGCCAGCAGCCAAGAATCAGTCTATGGCTACACCTTC.

The chain uses TRBV5-1 and TRBJ1-3, with TRBD1 as a possible D gene (6 bases). CDR1 and CDR2 from the germline V gene are SGHRS and YFSETQ. CDR3 length: 14 amino acids. Between the trimmed V and J ends, which lost 3 bases and 3 bases, there was a span of 10 bases. The CDR3 coding sequence is TGCGCCAGCAGCTCGGACAGCCTTGGAAACACCATATATTTT. Protein: CASSSDSLGNTIYF.

The gene calls are TRBV5-1 and TRBJ2-3, with 11 bases aligning to TRBD1. After removal of 3 bases from V and 6 bases from J, the junction contained 3 bases not matched to a gene. Germline values: CDR1 SGHRS, CDR2 YFSETQ. The CDR3 totals 14 residues. The CDR3 DNA is TGCGCCAGCAGCTGGACAGGGGGCAAGGATACGCAGTATTTT. It translates to CASSWTGGKDTQYF.

This chain connects TRBV6-5 to TRBJ1-2; D remains unclear. The germline V gene has CDR1 MNHEY and CDR2 SVGAGI. The CDR3 extends over 15 amino acids. V was clipped by 2 bases and J by 8 bases, with 18 bases between them. The CDR3 DNA reads as TGTGCCAGCAGTTACGGTGGCGGAGGTCTTGCGGGCTACACCTTC. Translated: CASSYGGGGLAGYTF.

Only one count was recorded for this clone. The J gene is TRBJ2-2, the V gene TRBV7-9, with 8 bases matching TRBD1. Germline values: CDR1 SEHNR, CDR2 FQNEAQ (reference sequence). Germline trimming cut 5 bases from V and 4 bases from J; bases unmatched to any gene: 6. The CDR3 length is 15 residues. For the CDR3, the DNA is TGTGCCAGCAGCAGGGGACAGGTGATCACCGGGGAGCTGTTTTTT. It specifies CASSRGQVITGELFF.

The chain carries TRBV4-1 and TRBJ1-5; a possible D gene is TRBD1 (5 bases). CDR1 MGHRA and CDR2 YSYEKL come from the germline V gene. The CDR3 totals 15 residues. V lost 0 bases, J lost 9 bases, and 15 bases lay in between. The DNA of the CDR3 is TGCGCCAGCAGCCAAGAGCAACAGGTCGGGCGGCCCCAGCATTTT. Encoded protein: CASSQEQQVGRPQHF.

This clone was detected once. The chain has TRBV19 and TRBJ1-5; possible D gene TRBD1, 5 bases. Looked up from germline, CDR1 is LNHDA and CDR2 is SQIVND (reference sequence). V was shortened by 3 bases and J by 8 bases, with 14 bases between the two germline ends. This CDR3 has 14 residues. The CDR3, as DNA: TGTGCCAGTAGTATCGGGCAGGGCAGTGAGCCCCAGCATTTT. Its translation is CASSIGQGSEPQHF.

This rearrangement joins TRBV7-3 to TRBJ1-3, with TRBD1 as a possible D gene (5 bases). The CDR3 runs to 16 residues. The germline V and J ends were trimmed by 2 bases and 0 bases, with 11 bases remaining between them. Germline V lookup: CDR1 SGHTA, CDR2 FQGTGA. CDR3 sequence: CASSLGGADSGNTIYF. The CDR3 nucleotides read TGTGCCAGCAGCTTAGGAGGGGCAGACTCTGGAAACACCATATATTTT.

The rearrangement links TRBV7-6 to TRBJ1-1; TRBD1 matches at 10 bases. Germline values: CDR1 SGHVS, CDR2 FNYEAQ. The V and J ends lost 5 bases and 5 bases, in that order; junction bases with no gene match: 5. This CDR3 has 14 residues. The CDR3 is CASSGTGDGTEAFF. The CDR3 DNA reads TGTGCCAGCAGCGGGACAGGGGATGGAACTGAAGCTTTCTTT.

The chain uses TRBV2 and TRBJ1-5; 7 bases map to TRBD1. Germline CDR1 reads SNHLY; CDR2 reads FYNNEI. V was pared by 7 bases and J by 7 bases, with 10 bases of the junction left unmatched. The CDR3 extends over 14 amino acids. The CDR3 sequence is CASTGGQGGQPQHF. The CDR3 coding sequence is TGTGCCAGCACAGGGGGGCAGGGGGGACAGCCCCAGCATTTT.

In DNA form, the CDR3 reads TGTGCCAGCAGCTCCACGGGACTAGCGTCAGATACGCAGTATTTT. As protein: CASSSTGLASDTQYF. The V call is TRBV9, the J call TRBJ2-3; 10 bases agree with TRBD2. Per germline, CDR1 SGDLS and CDR2 YYNGEE. The CDR3 has 15 amino acids. V shed 4 bases, J shed 4 bases, and the junction held 6 bases outside the gene matches.

This chain uses TRBV18 with TRBJ2-1, with 10 bases that match TRBD1. CDR1 and CDR2 (germline): KGHSH, LQKENI. CDR3 size: 16 residues. V gave up 0 bases and J gave up 8 bases; unmatched junction bases: 7. The CDR3: CASSPPFGQGVDEQFF. The CDR3 nucleotides read TGTGCCAGCTCACCACCTTTCGGACAGGGGGTGGATGAGCAGTTCTTC.

The gene calls are TRBV3-1 (or the pseudogene TRBV3-2) and TRBJ2-7; D might be TRBD2 (5 bases). V lost 1 base to trimming and J lost 3 bases, with 7 bases between them. Germline V CDR1 and CDR2: LGHDT, YNNKEL (reference sequence). This CDR3 has 13 amino acids. CDR3 nucleotides: TGTGCCAGCAGCCAAGGGGGAGTCTACGAGCAGTACTTC. It yields the protein CASSQGGVYEQYF.

This chain uses TRBV5-1 with TRBJ2-3; 7 positions agree with TRBD2. V shed 0 bases and J 0 bases; nucleotides not matched to a gene: 4. Germline V gene lookup returns CDR1 SGHRS and CDR2 YFSETQ. The CDR3 covers 16 residues. CDR3 loop: CASSLVGTTSTDTQYF. In nucleotides, the CDR3 is TGCGCCAGCAGCTTGGTGGGGACTACCAGCACAGATACGCAGTATTTT.

This clone was picked up one time. V gene TRBV10-2 combines with J gene TRBJ2-7; tentative D call: TRBD1 (5 bases). The CDR3 loop spans 13 amino acids. With 6 bases removed from V and 3 bases from J, the gap between germline ends came to 12 bases. Germline CDR1 WSHSY, CDR2 SAAADI. CDR3 in DNA: TGCGCCAGCAGCGTCGACAGTTACTACGAGCAGTACTTC. This sequence encodes CASSVDSYYEQYF.

This chain connects TRBV19 to TRBJ2-2; possible D gene TRBD1, 6 bases. Germline CDR1 reads LNHDA; CDR2 reads SQIVND (reference sequence). The CDR3 extends over 14 amino acids. The V end was cut by 4 bases, the J end by 6 bases, with 12 bases between. The CDR3 is CASSTPGEAGELFF. CDR3 nucleotide sequence: TGTGCCAGTAGTACCCCAGGGGAAGCCGGGGAGCTGTTTTTT.

This chain uses TRBV7-8 with TRBJ2-4, with TRBD1 identical over 8 bases. This CDR3 comprises 16 residues. CDR1 and CDR2 from the germline V gene are SGHVS and FQNEAQ. The V gene end was trimmed by 3 bases and the J gene end by 6 bases; junction bases not matched to a gene: 10. CDR3 loop: CASSFSPQGAGNIQYF. CDR3 nucleotide sequence: TGTGCCAGCAGCTTCTCCCCGCAGGGGGCGGGAAACATTCAGTACTTC.

The chain uses TRBV18 and TRBJ1-2; D remains unclear. V dropped 3 bases and J dropped 5 bases, with 13 bases sitting between them. Germline assignment: CDR1 KGHSH and CDR2 LQKENI. The CDR3 sequence is 14 residues long. CDR3 sequence reads: CASSPGGMRYGYTF. The CDR3 nucleotides read TGTGCCAGCTCACCTGGAGGGATGCGATATGGCTACACCTTC.

The chain employs TRBV10-3 and TRBJ1-2; D call uncertain. The CDR3 runs to 13 residues. Germline-derived CDR1 and CDR2 are ENHRY and SYGVKD. V lost 0 bases and J lost 5, with 7 bases in between. CDR3: CAISESYGYGYTF. The CDR3 coding sequence is TGTGCCATCAGTGAGTCGTACGGTTATGGCTACACCTTC.

This chain joins TRBV2 and TRBJ2-6; D might be TRBD1 (6 bases). Trimming shortened V by 6 bases and J by 0 bases, and 9 bases separated the two germline ends. Germline V gene data show CDR1 as SNHLY and CDR2 as FYNNEI. The CDR3 spans 15 residues. CDR3 nucleotide sequence: TGTGCCAGCAGAGAACAGGGCTCTGGGGCCAACGTCCTGACTTTC. Translated, it gives CASREQGSGANVLTF.

This clone was recorded a few times. The V and J genes are TRBV5-1 and TRBJ2-2; tentative D call: TRBD2 (5 bases). The CDR3 runs to 16 residues. CDR1 is SGHRS and CDR2 is YFSETQ in the germline V gene. With 2 bases removed from V and 0 bases from J, the gap between germline ends came to 11 bases. DNA for the CDR3: TGCGCCAGCAGCTTTGGGTTTAGCGCGAACACCGGGGAGCTGTTTTTT. Its protein product is CASSFGFSANTGELFF.

The rearrangement uses TRBV5-1 and TRBJ2-3; no definite D call. There are 15 residues in the CDR3. Between the trimmed V and J ends, which lost 3 bases and 2 bases, there was a span of 13 bases. Germline CDR1 is SGHRS and CDR2 is YFSETQ. CDR3 in amino acids: CASSSPQIDTDTQYF. The DNA of the CDR3 is TGCGCCAGCAGCTCTCCACAGATCGACACAGATACGCAGTATTTT.

The V gene is TRBV30, the J gene TRBJ1-1, with TRBD1 identical over 7 bases. This CDR3 region has 16 residues. Germline V gene data show CDR1 as GTSNPN and CDR2 as SVGIG (reference sequence). The ends lost 3 bases at V and 2 bases at J; junction bases unmatched: 12. As DNA, the CDR3 is TGTGCCTGGAGCCCGAGGCGACAGGGAGACAACACTGAAGCTTTCTTT. Its protein is CAWSPRRQGDNTEAFF.

V and J are TRBV18 and TRBJ2-7; 9 bases are shared with TRBD1. The CDR3 is 13 amino acids. The V gene's germline CDR1 is KGHSH and CDR2 LQKENI. After removal of 6 bases from V and 4 bases from J, the junction contained 4 bases not matched to a gene. CDR3 sequence: CASSLGTGYEQYF. The CDR3 nucleotides are TGTGCCAGCTCTCTCGGGACAGGGTACGAGCAGTACTTC.

This clone has only a few counts. This chain links TRBV5-6 with TRBJ2-7; 12 bases agree with TRBD2. CDR3 length: 19 residues. The germline CDR1 and CDR2 sequences are SGHDT and YYEEEE. The V gene end was trimmed by 5 bases and the J gene end by 0 bases; junction bases not matched to a gene: 15. The CDR3 DNA reads TGTGCCAGCAGGTTGACCCGAATCGGACTAGCGGGGAGCTCCTACGAGCAGTACTTC. As protein: CASRLTRIGLAGSSYEQYF.

This clone was detected only a few times. The chain recombines TRBV19 with TRBJ2-5, with D possibly matching TRBD2 (5 bases). Germline CDR1 is LNHDA and CDR2 is SQIVND (reference sequence). The V end lost 7 bases, the J end lost 4 bases, and 13 bases lay between the germline ends. This CDR3 spans 13 amino acids. CDR3 bases: TGTGCCAGTATGGGGAAGGAGGTAGAGACCCAGTACTTC. This gives the protein CASMGKEVETQYF.

This clone has only one observation. This rearrangement joins TRBV27 to TRBJ2-1, with 10 bases fitting TRBD2. The CDR3 runs 15 residues. V gave up 8 bases and J gave up 6 bases; unmatched junction bases: 10. The germline V gene encodes CDR1 MNHEY and CDR2 SMNVEV (reference sequence). The CDR3 protein is CASDRGSGGGNEQFF. In nucleotides, the CDR3 is TGTGCCAGCGACCGGGGAAGCGGGGGGGGCAATGAGCAGTTCTTC.